The 15 T cell receptor beta chains below all came from one sample that was sequenced in a study of human T cells and chemical hapten exposure. The time point: pre-sensitization, week 0. Treatment in this sample: therapeutic diphenylcyclopropenone sensitization with weekly scalp DPC. TCRdb used MiXCR to reprocess the RACE reads, holding one entry per CDR3 protein. The repertoire consists of 300,000 to 400,000 distinct CDR3 sequences, with around 5.5% occurring once and the leading ten covering 2.6%. This material consisted of whole blood, taken in connection with sensitization to the hapten diphenylcyclopropenone (DPC). These receptors originate from a woman aged 45-59 years with alopecia areata. Some clones in this sample may be carry-over from other donors' samples.

This clonotype was seen only a few times. CDR3 loop: CATSPDYTYNEQFF. The CDR3 DNA is TGTGCCACTTCACCGGATTACACCTACAATGAGCAGTTCTTC. V usage is TRBV15 and J usage is TRBJ2-1; D unclear. Germline loops: CDR1 LNHNV, CDR2 YYDKDF (reference sequence). V lost 9 bases and J 2 bases, leaving 14 bases between the germline ends. The CDR3 covers 14 residues.

This clonotype was detected ten times or more. The rearrangement joins TRBV5-6 to TRBJ2-7; D is unclear. The CDR3 is 15 residues long. Germline CDR1 is SGHDT and CDR2 is YYEEEE. Deletions cut 0 bases from V and 1 base from J, with 11 bases between. The CDR3 nucleotides are TGTGCCAGCAGCTTGGGCCCGGGCCCGTCCTACGAGCAGTACTTC. It codes for CASSLGPGPSYEQYF.

This clonotype showed up just a few times. The J gene is TRBJ1-1, the V gene TRBV10-3; D remains unclear. The CDR3 length is 14 residues. From germline, CDR1 is ENHRY and CDR2 SYGVKD. Trimming pared 0 bases from V and 1 base from J, leaving 6 bases between. CDR3 amino acids: CAISESRENTEAFF. The DNA for the CDR3 is TGTGCCATCAGTGAGTCTAGAGAGAACACTGAAGCTTTCTTT.

This clonotype occurred a few times. The rearrangement uses TRBV20-1 and TRBJ2-3; TRBD1 matches 7 bases. The germline CDR1 and CDR2 sequences are DFQATT and SNEGSKA (reference sequence). CDR3 length: 14 residues. The V gene end was trimmed by 6 bases and the J gene end by 0 bases; junction bases not matched to a gene: 6. The DNA for the CDR3 is TGCAGTGCGAGACACAGGGGAAGCACAGATACGCAGTATTTT. The encoded protein is CSARHRGSTDTQYF.

This clonotype was seen repeatedly, ten times or more. This chain uses TRBV6-6 with TRBJ2-7; no reliable D call. Trimming took off 3 bases at V and 4 bases at J, with 10 bases between the two ends. The CDR3 extends over 13 amino acids. The germline V gene has CDR1 MNHNY and CDR2 SVGAGI (reference sequence). CDR3 DNA: TGTGCCAGCAGTTATACGGAGAGATACGAGCAGTACTTC. Translated, it gives CASSYTERYEQYF.

Many counts were recorded for this clonotype. V is TRBV18 and J is TRBJ2-3, with TRBD1 as a possible D gene (6 bases). Germline values: CDR1 KGHSH, CDR2 LQKENI. The V and J ends lost 2 bases and 2 bases respectively, with 11 bases between them. This CDR3 has 15 amino acids. This CDR3 reads CASSPVGTHTDTQYF. CDR3 DNA sequence: TGTGCCAGCTCACCAGTTGGGACACACACAGATACGCAGTATTTT.

The J gene is TRBJ1-1, the V gene TRBV10-1, with D unclear. V was pared by 7 bases and J by 5 bases, with 14 bases between. CDR1 and CDR2 (germline): WNHNN, SYGVQD (reference sequence). The CDR3 is made up of 13 amino acids. This CDR3 reads CASIDVKETEAFF. Here the CDR3 DNA reads TGCGCCAGCATTGACGTGAAGGAGACTGAAGCTTTCTTT.

This clonotype was observed a few times. The V and J genes are TRBV27 and TRBJ2-5, with 11 nucleotides matching TRBD2. V shed 5 bases, J shed 4 bases, and the junction held 6 bases outside the gene matches. Germline-derived CDR1 and CDR2 are MNHEY and SMNVEV (reference sequence). The CDR3 covers 15 residues. The CDR3 sequence is CASSPRTSGSETQYF. DNA for the CDR3: TGTGCCAGCAGTCCGCGGACTAGCGGGTCAGAGACCCAGTACTTC.

This chain links TRBV12-3 or TRBV12-4 with TRBJ1-2; D is possibly TRBD1 (6 bases). The CDR3 spans 13 residues. Trimming left V 5 bases short and J 8 bases short, with 15 bases between. CDR3 nucleotides: TGTGCCAGCAGTCCCGGGACAAAGGGGGGCTACACCTTC. Translation: CASSPGTKGGYTF.

The gene calls are TRBV12-3 or TRBV12-4 and TRBJ1-1; the match to TRBD1 covers 10 bases. This CDR3 contains 13 residues. Germline trimming cut 6 bases from V and 11 bases from J; bases unmatched to any gene: 9. The CDR3 DNA sequence: TGTGCCAGCAGCTTGGGACAGGGGAGGTGGGCTTTCTTT. This translates into CASSLGQGRWAFF.

The chain links TRBV6-2 or TRBV6-3 to TRBJ2-1; 8 bases agree with TRBD1. The V and J ends lost 4 bases and 9 bases, in that order; junction bases with no gene match: 8. The length of the CDR3 is 14 residues. Germline values: CDR1 MNHEY, CDR2 SVGEGT. Here the CDR3 reads CASSFPGGMGEQFF. DNA of the CDR3: TGTGCCAGCAGTTTCCCAGGGGGCATGGGTGAGCAGTTCTTC.

There are many counts of this clonotype. V usage is TRBV7-9 and J usage is TRBJ2-1; 7 nucleotides match TRBD1. CDR1 SEHNR and CDR2 FQNEAQ come from the germline V gene (reference sequence). The CDR3 sequence is 14 residues long. After removal of 8 bases from V and 8 bases from J, the junction contained 12 bases not matched to a gene. CDR3 DNA sequence: TGTGCCAGCCGATATGGGACAGTGGAAGATGAGCAGTTCTTC. Its translation: CASRYGTVEDEQFF.

This clonotype was recorded many times. The J gene is TRBJ1-3, the V gene TRBV7-9; D remains unclear. V was cut by 11 bases and J by 1 base, with 12 bases left in between. The CDR3 has 13 amino acids. Germline V CDR1 and CDR2: SEHNR, FQNEAQ (reference sequence). The CDR3 sequence is CAGDEWSGNTIYF. CDR3 in DNA: TGTGCCGGGGATGAATGGTCTGGAAACACCATATATTTT.

This clonotype was observed many times. The chain employs TRBV7-9 and TRBJ1-1; D gene ambiguous. The CDR3 consists of 14 residues. Germline assignment: CDR1 SEHNR and CDR2 FQNEAQ (reference sequence). Trimming took off 4 bases at V and 4 bases at J, with 13 bases between the two ends. In nucleotides, the CDR3 is TGTGCCAGCAGCTCCGTTATCGGGGTCACTGAAGCTTTCTTT. Amino acids: CASSSVIGVTEAFF.

V and J are TRBV20-1 and TRBJ2-5; TRBD2 might be the D (6 bases). The CDR3 is 17 amino acids. Trimming took off 0 bases at V and 2 bases at J, with 19 bases between the two ends. CDR1 is DFQATT and CDR2 is SNEGSKA in the germline V gene (reference sequence). The CDR3 region is CSARDRSLLALQETQYF. CDR3 nucleotide sequence: TGCAGTGCTAGAGATCGATCTCTACTAGCTCTTCAAGAGACCCAGTACTTC.